A selection of T cell receptor beta chains follows, all from one sample in a study of blood T cell repertoires in COVID-19. The protocol was immunoSEQ multiplex PCR, while the TCRdb copy is restricted to in-frame clones and leaves out a portion. The data show about 300,000 clones, about 86% seen once. The source material was peripheral blood. The receptor set was obtained from a woman between 50 and 59 years old with acute or convalescent COVID-19. CDR3s include the opening cysteine and the closing phenylalanine or tryptophan.

j_call v_call cdr3_aa
TRBJ2-7 TRBV29-1 CSVRGGRGVDEQYF
TRBJ2-3 TRBV24-1 CATGTRTGADTQYF
TRBJ1-5 TRBV6-2/TRBV6-3 CASSSHRGDHQPQHF
TRBJ1-2 TRBV6-5 CASTPFQGAGGYTF
TRBJ2-3 TRBV30 CAWRQGGTDTQYF
TRBJ2-5 TRBV2 CASSEVGQGRETQYF
TRBJ1-1 TRBV12-3/TRBV12-4 CASSGDRAGAFF
TRBJ2-7 TRBV30 CAWSADAGAYEQYF
TRBJ2-7 TRBV19 CASSIGGQGRGEQYF
TRBJ2-2 TRBV5-1 CASSSGTPNPGELFF
TRBJ1-4 TRBV5-1 CASSLIVDEKLFF
TRBJ2-7 TRBV4-3 CASSQEKRGHYEQYF
TRBJ1-2 TRBV7-8 CASSLDNRGAGYTF
TRBJ2-5 TRBV9 CASSAKLAGVETQYF
TRBJ2-1 TRBV5-1 CASSLRRESSYNEQFF
TRBJ1-2 TRBV6-5 CASTTGGVGYTF
TRBJ1-4 TRBV7-2 CASQGQTNEKLFF
TRBJ2-5 TRBV12-3/TRBV12-4 CASNGDFQETQYF
TRBJ2-1 TRBV19 CASSIDLLAGATREQFF
TRBJ1-4 TRBV2 CASRGQGEKLFF
TRBJ2-1 TRBV7-2 CASSRWAVVYNEQFF
TRBJ2-5 TRBV7-3 CASSPRSGSGETQYF